Presented here are 27 T cell receptor beta chains from one specimen sequenced in a study of T-cell memory formation after mild COVID-19. TCRdb used MiXCR to reprocess the 5' RACE reads, holding one entry per CDR3 protein. The profile shows 350,000 to 450,000 distinct CDR3 sequences, over 15% of them singletons. Sequenced sample: PBMCs or a T cell subset sorted from them (not recorded which). These receptors all stem from an adult woman who had mild COVID-19 (a few samples of this study predate the infection). Cell type and time point are not known.

The gene calls are TRBV7-2 and TRBJ2-7; TRBD2 matches 11 bases. Unmatched junction bases numbered 7, after V lost 1 base and J lost 2 bases. This CDR3 contains 17 residues. Per germline, CDR1 SGHTA and CDR2 FQGNSA. CDR3 amino acids: CASSLVGLAGFTYEQYF. DNA of the CDR3: TGTGCCAGCAGCTTAGTAGGACTAGCGGGCTTTACCTACGAGCAGTACTTC. The whole variable domain, filled in from reference TRBV7-2 and TRBJ2-7, reads GAGVSQSPSNKVTEKGKDVELRCDPISGHTALYWYRQSLGQGLEFLIYFQGNSAPDKSGLPSDRFSAERTGGSVSTLTIQRTQQEDSAVYLCASSLVGLAGFTYEQYFGPGTRLTVT.

This chain links TRBV18 with TRBJ2-3; D might be TRBD2 (5 bases). The germline V and J ends were trimmed by 3 bases and 5 bases, with 15 bases remaining between them. The CDR3 has 15 residues. Germline assignment: CDR1 KGHSH and CDR2 LQKENI. CDR3 bases: TGTGCCAGCTCACCTCTAGCCACCCCCAAAGATACGCAGTATTTT. Residues: CASSPLATPKDTQYF.

This clonotype was counted between two and nine times. The V call is TRBV30, the J call TRBJ2-5, with 11 bases that match TRBD2. CDR1 is GTSNPN, CDR2 SVGIG, per germline (reference sequence). J gave up 1 base and V 3 bases, and 4 bases lay outside the gene matches. This CDR3 region has 15 residues. The CDR3 protein is CAWSPGLAAQETQYF. The CDR3 coding sequence is TGTGCCTGGAGCCCGGGACTAGCGGCCCAAGAGACCCAGTACTTC.

This clonotype showed up just a few times. The chain combines TRBV30 with TRBJ2-1; D is ambiguous. Germline CDR1 reads GTSNPN; CDR2 reads SVGIG (reference sequence). Trimming took 1 base from V and 0 from J, leaving 16 bases between them. The CDR3 is 17 residues long. The CDR3 DNA reads TGTGCCTGGAGTGAGACCCATCTAGTCAGCTCCTACAATGAGCAGTTCTTC. It encodes CAWSETHLVSSYNEQFF. Combining the CDR3 with reference TRBV30 and TRBJ2-1 gives the whole variable domain SQTIHQWPATLVQPVGSPLSLECTVEGTSNPNLYWYRQAAGRGLQLLFYSVGIGQISSEVPQNLSASRPQDRQFILSSKKLLLSDSGFYLCAWSETHLVSSYNEQFFGPGTRLTVL.

The CDR3 protein is CASSLARGSGANVLTF. The CDR3 nucleotides read TGCGCCAGCAGCTTGGCTCGAGGATCCGGGGCCAACGTCCTGACTTTC. The chain recombines TRBV5-1 with TRBJ2-6; no definite D call. The V gene lost 0 bases and the J gene lost 4 bases, with 11 bases spanning the gap. Germline CDR1 reads SGHRS; CDR2 reads YFSETQ. This CDR3 region has 16 residues.

This clonotype was picked up a small number of times. V gene TRBV7-9 combines with J gene TRBJ2-3; 9 bases line up with TRBD2. CDR1 and CDR2 from the germline V gene are SEHNR and FQNEAQ (reference sequence). V was pared by 7 bases and J by 2 bases, with 7 bases of the junction left unmatched. The CDR3 length is 15 residues. Here the CDR3 DNA reads TGTGCCAGCACAATAGCGGGAGCGTACACAGATACGCAGTATTTT. It is translated as CASTIAGAYTDTQYF.

This clonotype showed up just a few times. V and J are TRBV30 and TRBJ2-1, with TRBD2 matching 14 bases. This CDR3 has 15 residues. The V gene's germline CDR1 is GTSNPN and CDR2 SVGIG (reference sequence). After removal of 2 bases from V and 6 bases from J, the junction contained 3 bases not matched to a gene. CDR3 bases: TGTGCCTGGAGTCCGGGACTAGCGGGGGTCAATGAGCAGTTCTTC. This sequence encodes CAWSPGLAGVNEQFF.

V is TRBV27 and J is TRBJ2-2; 8 positions match TRBD1. Unmatched junction bases numbered 3, after V lost 2 bases and J lost 7 bases. This CDR3 is built from 14 residues. Germline loops: CDR1 MNHEY, CDR2 SMNVEV (reference sequence). CDR3 DNA sequence: TGTGCCAGCAGTTTACAGGGGGCCGTCGGGGAGCTGTTTTTT. Translating it yields CASSLQGAVGELFF.

This clonotype turned up a few times. The chain carries TRBV12-3 or TRBV12-4 and TRBJ2-5; 12 nucleotides line up with TRBD2. Trimming took 5 bases from V and 5 from J; bases not matched to a gene: 9. The CDR3 contains 16 residues. CDR3 nucleotides: TGTGCCAGCAGTCCCAGGGGACTAGCGGGCCGGGAGACCCAGTACTTC. Its protein product is CASSPRGLAGRETQYF.

This clonotype was seen repeatedly, ten times or more. V gene TRBV28 combines with J gene TRBJ2-3; TRBD1 is a possible D gene (5 bases). With 6 bases removed from V and 6 bases from J, the gap between germline ends came to 7 bases. There are 11 residues in the CDR3. CDR1 is MDHEN, CDR2 SYDVKM, per germline. CDR3 region: CASRHRDTQYF. CDR3 nucleotides: TGTGCCAGCAGGCACAGGGATACGCAGTATTTT.

The chain combines TRBV7-9 with TRBJ2-3; D not certain. The length of the CDR3 is 12 residues. The germline CDR1 and CDR2 sequences are SEHNR and FQNEAQ (reference sequence). Trimming removed 4 bases at V and 7 bases at J, with 9 bases between. In nucleotides, the CDR3 is TGTGCCAGCAGCTCAATGTTTCATACGCAGTATTTT. Encoded protein: CASSSMFHTQYF.

This clonotype was counted between two and nine times. The chain has TRBV4-1 and TRBJ2-5; no clear D. Trimming took 3 bases from V and 3 from J, leaving 8 bases between them. The CDR3 contains 13 residues. CDR1 and CDR2 from the germline V gene are MGHRA and YSYEKL. CDR3 region: CASSHGREETQYF. CDR3 DNA sequence: TGCGCCAGCAGCCACGGGCGCGAAGAGACCCAGTACTTC.

The V gene is TRBV3-1, the J gene TRBJ1-4; D perhaps matches TRBD1 (6 bases). The V end was cut by 0 bases, the J end by 6 bases, with 17 bases between. This CDR3 is 17 amino acids long. CDR1 and CDR2 (germline): LGHDT, YNNKEL (reference sequence). CDR3 sequence (DNA): TGTGCCAGCAGCCAAGATACCGCCGCAGGGGTCTATGAAAAACTGTTTTTT. Translation: CASSQDTAAGVYEKLFF.

The V gene is TRBV11-2, the J gene TRBJ2-7, with D perhaps TRBD2 (6 bases). The CDR3 consists of 15 residues. Trimming cost V 5 bases and J 2 bases, with 16 bases left between them. Germline CDR1 is SGHAT and CDR2 is FQNNGV. Written as DNA, the CDR3 is TGTGCCAGCAGCCCCGGCAGGGACTCCGCCTACGAGCAGTACTTC. This sequence encodes CASSPGRDSAYEQYF.

This clonotype was counted a few times. The V gene is TRBV7-9, the J gene TRBJ2-1; the D gene is possibly TRBD2 (6 bases). Germline V gene sequence: CDR1 SEHNR, CDR2 FQNEAQ (reference sequence). The V and J ends lost 3 bases and 8 bases respectively, with 11 bases between them. CDR3 length: 13 amino acids. In nucleotides, the CDR3 is TGTGCCAGCAGCTTCGTACTAGCATATGAGCAGTTCTTC. This codes for CASSFVLAYEQFF.

The chain combines TRBV7-9 with TRBJ1-1; the match to TRBD1 covers 8 bases. CDR1 is SEHNR and CDR2 is FQNEAQ in the germline V gene (reference sequence). Losses at the gene ends were 5 bases for V and 4 bases for J; bases not matched to a gene: 18. CDR3 length: 18 amino acids. The CDR3 spells CASSPRLDRAKGTTEAFF. CDR3 nucleotides: TGTGCCAGCAGCCCCCGACTGGACAGGGCAAAGGGGACCACTGAAGCTTTCTTT.

Many counts were recorded for this clonotype. V usage is TRBV24-1 and J usage is TRBJ2-5; 10 bases are shared with TRBD2. Germline trimming cut 3 bases from V and 2 bases from J; bases unmatched to any gene: 14. The CDR3 sequence is 19 residues long. Germline CDR1 is KGHDR and CDR2 is SFDVKD. The CDR3 DNA reads TGTGCCACCAGTGATCCAGCGGGGGGGCCTTTTTTGGCACAAGAGACCCAGTACTTC. This translates into CATSDPAGGPFLAQETQYF.

This clonotype has a handful of counts. The chain is built from TRBV3-1 and TRBJ2-7; D ambiguous. Trimming took off 0 bases at V and 3 bases at J, with 3 bases between the two ends. The CDR3 is 12 residues long. Germline-derived CDR1 and CDR2 are LGHDT and YNNKEL (reference sequence). The CDR3 reads CASSQEFYEQYF. The CDR3 DNA reads TGTGCCAGCAGCCAAGAATTCTACGAGCAGTACTTC.

This rearrangement joins TRBV12-3 or TRBV12-4 to TRBJ2-1, with D possibly being TRBD2 (6 bases). The CDR3 loop spans 17 amino acids. Trimming pared 5 bases from V and 1 base from J, leaving 18 bases between. The CDR3 reads CASSPGLATGSYNEQFF. The CDR3 nucleotides read TGTGCCAGCAGTCCGGGGCTAGCGACCGGATCCTACAATGAGCAGTTCTTC.

The chain combines TRBV20-1 with TRBJ2-5; TRBD1 is a possible D gene (6 bases). In germline, CDR1 is DFQATT, CDR2 SNEGSKA (reference sequence). This CDR3 contains 14 residues. The V and J ends lost 5 bases and 5 bases respectively, with 18 bases between them. The CDR3 protein is CSALVQGMGETQYF. The CDR3 DNA sequence: TGCAGTGCTTTAGTCCAGGGGATGGGGGAGACCCAGTACTTC.

Points on this clonotype: One end of the junction varies from germline; a read error may be responsible. The chain joins TRBV7-6 to TRBJ2-1, with TRBD1 matching 8 bases. CDR1 SGHVS and CDR2 FNYEAQ come from the germline V gene. CDR3 length: 16 amino acids. Here the CDR3 reads CASSRYRGSSYTEQFF. The CDR3 DNA follows: TGTGCCAGCAGCCGCTACAGGGGGAGCTCCTACACTGAGCAGTTCTTC.

The chain joins TRBV7-8 to TRBJ2-5; no clear D. This CDR3 contains 11 residues. Germline CDR1 reads SGHVS; CDR2 reads FQNEAQ. V lost 4 bases and J lost 5, with 5 bases in between. CDR3 loop: CASSWLETQYF. CDR3 DNA sequence: TGTGCCAGCAGCTGGTTGGAGACCCAGTACTTC.

The rearrangement joins TRBV15 to TRBJ1-2; D is unresolved. The germline V gene encodes CDR1 LNHNV and CDR2 YYDKDF (reference sequence). Trimming took 5 bases from V and 4 from J, leaving 8 bases between them. The CDR3 totals 12 residues. The CDR3 reads CATSGASYGYTF. For the CDR3, the DNA is TGTGCCACCAGCGGCGCGTCCTATGGCTACACCTTC. Using reference TRBV15 and TRBJ1-2 for the parts outside the CDR3, the full variable domain is DAMVIQNPRYQVTQFGKPVTLSCSQTLNHNVMYWYQQKSSQAPKLLFHYYDKDFNNEADTPDNFQSRRPNTSFCFLDIRSPGLGDTAMYLCATSGASYGYTFGSGTRLTVV.

In this sample, this clonotype turned up many times. This chain joins TRBV9 and TRBJ2-7; 7 bases agree with TRBD2. This CDR3 region has 16 residues. V shed 0 bases and J 3 bases; nucleotides not matched to a gene: 9. Germline loops: CDR1 SGDLS, CDR2 YYNGEE. The CDR3 reads CASSVGSGTFDYEQYF. The CDR3, as DNA: TGTGCCAGCAGCGTAGGCAGCGGGACCTTCGACTACGAGCAGTACTTC. Filled out from reference TRBV9 and TRBJ2-7, the complete variable domain reads DSGVTQTPKHLITATGQRVTLRCSPRSGDLSVYWYQQSLDQGLQFLIQYYNGEERAKGNILERFSAQQFPDLHSELNLSSLELGDSALYFCASSVGSGTFDYEQYFGPGTRLTVT.

This chain connects TRBV5-1 to TRBJ1-5; D unclear. The CDR3 has 15 residues. The germline V gene has CDR1 SGHRS and CDR2 YFSETQ. With 0 bases removed from V and 0 bases from J, the gap between germline ends came to 7 bases. The CDR3 loop reads CASSLEGSSNQPQHF. CDR3 DNA: TGCGCCAGCAGCTTGGAAGGAAGTAGCAATCAGCCCCAGCATTTT.

This clonotype occurred a few times. The chain is built from TRBV20-1 and TRBJ1-5; possible D gene TRBD1, 5 bases. The germline V and J ends were trimmed by 5 bases and 2 bases, with 13 bases remaining between them. CDR1 and CDR2 from the germline V gene are DFQATT and SNEGSKA (reference sequence). The CDR3 is made up of 14 amino acids. The CDR3 nucleotides read TGCAGTGCTCCTGGGGGGGTTGGCAATCAGCCCCAGCATTTT. The encoded protein is CSAPGGVGNQPQHF.

The V and J genes are TRBV7-2 and TRBJ2-7, with D perhaps matching TRBD1 (5 bases). The CDR3 contains 15 residues. Trimming left V 1 base short and J 4 bases short, with 14 bases between. The germline V gene has CDR1 SGHTA and CDR2 FQGNSA. The CDR3 is CASSLGPGRVYEQYF. In DNA, the CDR3 is TGTGCCAGCAGCTTAGGACCCGGCAGGGTGTACGAGCAGTACTTC.